The 19 T cell receptor beta chains reported below all come from one sample, sequenced in a study of type 1 regulatory T cells. The antigens of these receptors remain unknown. Study-wide points: Compared with non-type 1 regulatory T cells, type 1 regulatory T cells showed a more restricted TCR repertoire.

Using its own MiXCR run on the reads, TCRdb lists one record per CDR3 protein. This table holds 60,000 to 75,000 distinct CDR3 sequences, about 20% found once. Sequences were obtained from cultured type 1 regulatory T (Tr1) cells, either the whole culture or a sorted fraction (not recorded which). The source of these receptors is a human donor in good health.

The chain joins TRBV30 to TRBJ2-1; 8 nucleotides match TRBD2. Unmatched junction bases numbered 7, after V lost 1 base and J lost 8 bases. There are 14 residues in the CDR3. Germline CDR1 reads GTSNPN; CDR2 reads SVGIG (reference sequence). CDR3: CAWSEGLAIDEQFF. Written as DNA, the CDR3 is TGTGCCTGGAGTGAAGGACTAGCTATCGATGAGCAGTTCTTC.

By share, this clonotype ranks as medium-sized (0.01 to 0.1%). The rearrangement joins TRBV7-6 to TRBJ2-6, with a possible D match to TRBD2 (5 bases). Trimming removed 5 bases at V and 0 bases at J, with 23 bases between. The CDR3 consists of 20 residues. Germline V lookup: CDR1 SGHVS, CDR2 FNYEAQ. In DNA, the CDR3 is TGTGCCAGCAGCCTTATTACGTCGGACTTACGACTCTCTGGGGCCAACGTCCTGACTTTC. Translating gives CASSLITSDLRLSGANVLTF.

The rearrangement joins TRBV10-3 to TRBJ2-7; 10 bases are a match to TRBD2. V trimming: 5 bases; J trimming: 0 bases; junction bases outside the gene matches: 1. CDR1 and CDR2 from the germline V gene are ENHRY and SYGVKD. CDR3 size: 14 residues. In DNA form, the CDR3 reads TGTGCCATCAGTTGGACTAGCGGCTCCTACGAGCAGTACTTC. Protein product: CAISWTSGSYEQYF.

V and J are TRBV20-1 and TRBJ1-2, with D uncertain. Trimming took off 4 bases at V and 2 bases at J, with 11 bases between the two ends. The CDR3 sequence is 13 residues long. Germline assignment: CDR1 DFQATT and CDR2 SNEGSKA (reference sequence). The CDR3 nucleotides are TGCAGTGCTAAACCCGGCCACAACTATGGCTACACCTTC. Translation: CSAKPGHNYGYTF.

This clonotype was seen a handful of times. This rearrangement joins TRBV29-1 to TRBJ2-5; TRBD2 matches at 9 bases. CDR1 is SQVTM, CDR2 ANQGSEA, per germline. V trimming: 4 bases; J trimming: 5 bases; junction bases outside the gene matches: 8. The CDR3 is made up of 14 amino acids. In DNA form, the CDR3 reads TGCAGCGTTGCAAGGGGCGCGGGGGGGGAGACCCAGTACTTC. Translating gives CSVARGAGGETQYF.

The rearrangement joins TRBV20-1 to TRBJ1-5; no definite D call. The CDR3 spans 11 residues. Germline lookup yields CDR1 DFQATT and CDR2 SNEGSKA (reference sequence). Trimming removed 1 base at V and 5 bases at J, with 3 bases between. The CDR3 bases are TGCAGTGCTAGAGGGGATCAGCCCCAGCATTTT. It specifies CSARGDQPQHF.

This clonotype was counted a few times. The V gene is TRBV20-1, the J gene TRBJ1-2; no definite D call. Trimming removed 6 bases from V and 0 bases from J, with 14 bases in between. The CDR3 sequence is 14 residues long. Germline V gene data show CDR1 as DFQATT and CDR2 as SNEGSKA (reference sequence). The CDR3: CSATGRHANYGYTF. CDR3 bases: TGCAGTGCCACCGGACGCCACGCTAACTATGGCTACACCTTC.

In this sample, this clonotype turned up once. The V call is TRBV7-3, the J call TRBJ2-2; 9 bases map to TRBD1. The CDR3 has 15 residues. With 6 bases clipped from V and 3 bases from J, the junction kept 5 bases outside the gene matches. Germline lookup yields CDR1 SGHTA and CDR2 FQGTGA. CDR3 DNA sequence: TGTGCCAGCAGTTCCGGGACAGGGTACACCGGGGAGCTGTTTTTT. It encodes CASSSGTGYTGELFF.

This clonotype is labeled as medium-sized. This chain uses TRBV5-1 with TRBJ2-5; no definite D call. Germline CDR1 SGHRS, CDR2 YFSETQ. CDR3 size: 15 residues. Trimming removed 5 bases from V and 1 base from J, with 15 bases in between. The CDR3 DNA reads as TGCGCCAGCAGTGGTGGGCAGAGTACCCAAGAGACCCAGTACTTC. Translating it yields CASSGGQSTQETQYF.

There are a few counts of this clonotype. The chain combines TRBV7-8 with TRBJ2-5; D tentatively fits TRBD1 or TRBD2 (5 bases each). Trimming left V 5 bases short and J 4 bases short, with 17 bases between. This CDR3 is 15 amino acids long. Germline loops: CDR1 SGHVS, CDR2 FQNEAQ. CDR3 DNA sequence: TGTGCCAGCAGCCCAAGGTTGGGGGTTGGAGAGACCCAGTACTTC. Translated, it gives CASSPRLGVGETQYF.

The chain recombines TRBV19 with TRBJ2-2; no clear D gene. Per the germline V gene, CDR1 is LNHDA and CDR2 is SQIVND (reference sequence). V dropped 3 bases and J dropped 0 bases, with 8 bases sitting between them. This CDR3 has 15 amino acids. The CDR3 nucleotides read TGTGCCAGTAGTATTGGCTACTCGAACACCGGGGAGCTGTTTTTT. Amino acid sequence: CASSIGYSNTGELFF.

This clonotype has more than one count but fewer than ten. The rearrangement links TRBV5-1 to TRBJ2-7; D might be TRBD2 (5 bases). This CDR3 is 13 amino acids long. Germline loops: CDR1 SGHRS, CDR2 YFSETQ. Trimming removed 2 bases at V and 5 bases at J, with 11 bases between. Here the CDR3 reads CASSFLLGDEQYF. The CDR3 DNA follows: TGCGCCAGCAGCTTCTTACTGGGAGACGAGCAGTACTTC.

A few counts support this clonotype. This chain connects TRBV12-3 or TRBV12-4 to TRBJ2-2, with 10 bases fitting TRBD2. The junction had 10 bases not matched to a gene; V was cut back by 6 bases and J by 6 bases. The CDR3 spans 16 residues. The CDR3 reads CASRLGTSVKAGELFF. The DNA of the CDR3 is TGTGCCAGCAGGCTGGGGACTAGCGTTAAGGCCGGGGAGCTGTTTTTT.

In its sample, this clonotype was seen once. The chain carries TRBV7-3 and TRBJ2-2; tentatively, D is TRBD1 or TRBD2 (5 bases each). This CDR3 is 15 amino acids long. Between the trimmed V and J ends, which lost 5 bases and 2 bases, there was a span of 12 bases. The germline V gene has CDR1 SGHTA and CDR2 FQGTGA. The CDR3 sequence is CASSGAGANTGELFF. DNA of the CDR3: TGTGCCAGCAGCGGGGCCGGGGCAAACACCGGGGAGCTGTTTTTT.

The rearrangement joins TRBV5-1 to TRBJ2-3; TRBD2 is a possible D gene (6 bases). Germline V gene data show CDR1 as SGHRS and CDR2 as YFSETQ. The CDR3 has 15 amino acids. The ends were cut back, 0 bases at V and 2 bases at J, with 10 bases in the middle. CDR3 in DNA: TGCGCCAGCAGCTTGGGACTAGTTAACACAGATACGCAGTATTTT. Its protein product is CASSLGLVNTDTQYF.

The rearrangement uses TRBV29-1 and TRBJ2-2, with D tentatively TRBD2 (6 bases). V gave up 7 bases and J gave up 7 bases, with 16 bases separating them. There are 13 residues in the CDR3. Germline CDR1 and CDR2: SQVTM and ANQGSEA. The CDR3 loop is CSGSYLGGGELFF. DNA of the CDR3: TGCAGCGGATCCTACCTCGGGGGCGGGGAGCTGTTTTTT.

The table lists this clonotype with a few counts. The chain recombines TRBV15 with TRBJ2-5, with D perhaps matching TRBD1 (5 bases). Germline V CDR1 and CDR2: LNHNV, YYDKDF (reference sequence). The CDR3 has 13 residues. V lost 2 bases, J lost 5 bases, and 9 bases lay in between. CDR3 DNA sequence: TGTGCCACCAGCAGATGGCCAGGGGAGACCCAGTACTTC. This translates into CATSRWPGETQYF.

There are a few counts of this clonotype. The chain links TRBV12-3 or TRBV12-4 to TRBJ2-7; a weak D match, TRBD2 (5 bases). The CDR3 is 15 amino acids. V dropped 5 bases and J dropped 4 bases, with 18 bases sitting between them. The CDR3 nucleotides are TGTGCCAGCAGTCCCGGGATCTCTGGGAAGTACGAGCAGTACTTC. Translating gives CASSPGISGKYEQYF.

On this clonotype: A read error may explain this, as a much larger clone is one base away. The conserved closing phenylalanine or tryptophan is absent in this CDR3, likely reflecting a read error. The chain recombines TRBV7-9 with TRBJ1-1, with 7 bases lining up with TRBD1. CDR3 length: 14 amino acids. With V trimmed by 2 bases and J by 4 bases, 4 bases remained unmatched. Germline values: CDR1 SEHNR, CDR2 FQNEAQ (reference sequence). CDR3 sequence reads: CASSLSGGITEAFL. The CDR3 coding sequence is TGTGCCAGCAGCTTATCAGGGGGGATCACTGAAGCTTTCCTT.